This TCR beta chain was captured by sequencing in a study of T cells after yellow fever vaccination. TCRdb processed the 5' RACE reads anew with MiXCR; each CDR3 protein has one entry. The sample carries hundreds of thousands of distinct CDR3 sequences, about 19% recorded once. The CDR3 extends over 10 amino acids. Germline V gene lookup returns CDR1 SEHNR and CDR2 FQNEAQ (reference sequence). V was pared by 6 bases and J by 5 bases, with 1 base between. This clonotype was observed at least ten times. Specimen: PBMCs, collected before the yellow fever booster vaccination. The receptor's source is a man between 18 and 29 years old who received the YFV17D yellow fever vaccine. The chain carries TRBV7-9 and TRBJ2-2; no clear D gene. CDR3 amino acids: CASRTGELFF. DNA of the CDR3: TGTGCCAGCAGGACCGGGGAGCTGTTTTTT.